This TCR beta chain is drawn from a study of cytomegalovirus exposure and HLA in healthy donors. Germline CDR1 MRHNA, CDR2 SNTAGT. The CDR3 has 17 residues. Unmatched junction bases numbered 8, after V lost 2 bases and J lost 6 bases. On this clone itself: Its antigen remains unidentified.

Primers for the PCR totalled 60 Vbeta and 13 Jbeta. Generated by immunoSEQ multiplex PCR, the TCRdb table keeps only in-frame clones and is missing some. The sample has 100,000 or so clones; about 75% are singletons. Notes on the study in general: A later analysis linked a missense DCLRE1C variant to TCR beta V- and J-gene trimming.

The sequence was collected from a woman aged 18-35 years in good health and CMV-seropositive. Sequenced: PBMCs. The chain uses TRBV6-4 and TRBJ2-1; 12 bases map to TRBD2. CDR3 loop: CASSDKASGRAGNEQFF. DNA of the CDR3: TGTGCCAGCAGTGACAAGGCTAGCGGGAGGGCTGGCAATGAGCAGTTCTTC.